Below, 22 T cell receptor beta chains from the same sample are listed, as sequenced in a study of the immune and genomic landscape of osteosarcoma. Repertoires were generated with immunoSEQ multiplex PCR, while TCRdb's copy carries only in-frame clones and drops some. Among about 10,000 clones, around two thirds were seen once, and the ten largest hold around 18%. Poor-prognosis osteosarcoma patients supplied post-treatment primary, local recurrence and metastasis tumor specimens. Sequenced input: osteosarcoma tumor tissue from the lung. The receptors come from a human donor with osteosarcoma.

Remarks on this clone: Other DNA sequences in this specimen translate into the identical CDR3. The chain's CDR3 is CASSEESNQPQHF. In DNA, the CDR3 is TGTGCCAGCAGTGAAGAGAGCAATCAGCCCCAGCATTTT. V and J are TRBV2 and TRBJ1-5; D unclear. Germline values: CDR1 SNHLY, CDR2 FYNNEI. V lost 1 base to trimming and J lost 1 base, with 2 bases between them. The CDR3 length is 13 residues.

This clone turned up a few times. The chain recombines TRBV11-2 with TRBJ2-1, with 10 positions matching TRBD2. CDR1 is SGHAT, CDR2 FQNNGV, per germline. The CDR3 has 13 amino acids. The V and J ends lost 0 bases and 10 bases, in that order; junction bases with no gene match: 0. CDR3 region: CASSLDSGREQFF. The DNA of the CDR3 is TGTGCCAGCAGCTTAGATAGCGGGAGGGAGCAGTTCTTC.

The V call is TRBV4-2, the J call TRBJ2-2, with a possible D match to TRBD1 (5 bases). The CDR3 spans 14 residues. Germline V gives CDR1 LGHNA, CDR2 YNFKEQ. V was trimmed by 3 bases and J by 7 bases, leaving 12 bases between them. The CDR3 reads CASSQDQGFGELFF. CDR3 DNA: TGTGCCAGCAGCCAGGACCAGGGTTTCGGGGAGCTGTTTTTT.

This clone was observed a few times. V is TRBV28 and J is TRBJ1-5; tentative D call: TRBD1 (6 bases). Looked up from germline, CDR1 is MDHEN and CDR2 is SYDVKM. The CDR3 runs 15 residues. V lost 10 bases to trimming and J lost 0 bases, with 16 bases between them. The DNA of the CDR3 is TGTGCCACCCACAGGGAGTACAATAGCAATCAGCCCCAGCATTTT. Protein sequence: CATHREYNSNQPQHF.

The V and J genes are TRBV18 and TRBJ2-7, with D possibly matching TRBD2 (6 bases). Germline assignment: CDR1 KGHSH and CDR2 LQKENI. The CDR3 sequence is 14 residues long. The V and J ends lost 2 bases and 5 bases respectively, with 13 bases between them. CDR3 in DNA: TGTGCCAGCTCACCAACCCCAGCGGGCAACGAGCAGTACTTC. It specifies CASSPTPAGNEQYF.

The CDR3 here is CASSSSGTGYYEQYF. The DNA of the CDR3 is TGTGCCAGCAGTTCCTCCGGGACAGGGTATTACGAGCAGTACTTC. This chain links TRBV28 with TRBJ2-7; 9 bases line up with TRBD1. CDR1 and CDR2 from the germline V gene are MDHEN and SYDVKM. Unmatched junction bases numbered 8, after V lost 4 bases and J lost 4 bases. The CDR3 is 15 amino acids. Full variable domain (rest looked up from reference TRBV28 and TRBJ2-7): DVKVTQSSRYLVKRTGEKVFLECVQDMDHENMFWYRQDPGLGLRLIYFSYDVKMKEKGDIPEGYSVSREKKERFSLILESASTNQTSMYLCASSSSGTGYYEQYFGPGTRLTVT.

This rearrangement joins TRBV5-5 to TRBJ1-5; D uncertain. This CDR3 has 12 amino acids. Trimming took 5 bases from V and 9 from J, leaving 12 bases between them. The V gene's germline CDR1 is SGHKS and CDR2 YYEKEE (reference sequence). Written as DNA, the CDR3 is TGTGCCAGCAGTTACCCTCCCGGGCCCCAGCATTTT. The encoded protein is CASSYPPGPQHF.

The chain has TRBV19 and TRBJ2-2; maybe TRBD2 (5 bases). Trimming shortened V by 2 bases and J by 7 bases, and 8 bases separated the two germline ends. Germline loops: CDR1 LNHDA, CDR2 SQIVND (reference sequence). This CDR3 has 13 residues. CDR3 DNA sequence: TGTGCCAGTAGTATACTAGCAAGCGGGGAGCTGTTTTTT. This encodes CASSILASGELFF.

The chain joins TRBV5-1 to TRBJ2-7; D perhaps matches TRBD1 (6 bases). The V end was cut by 2 bases, the J end by 2 bases, with 11 bases between. Germline V gene data show CDR1 as SGHRS and CDR2 as YFSETQ. The CDR3 sequence is 14 residues long. The CDR3 reads CASSFDGGAYEQYF. The CDR3 nucleotides are TGCGCCAGCAGCTTTGATGGGGGCGCCTACGAGCAGTACTTC. The full variable domain, with the rest looked up from reference TRBV5-1 and TRBJ2-7, is KAGVTQTPRYLIKTRGQQVTLSCSPISGHRSVSWYQQTPGQGLQFLFEYFSETQRNKGNFPGRFSGRQFSNSRSEMNVSTLELGDSALYLCASSFDGGAYEQYFGPGTRLTVT.

By its share, this clone is medium-sized. This rearrangement joins TRBV5-4 to TRBJ2-2; the match to TRBD2 covers 8 bases. With V trimmed by 5 bases and J by 7 bases, 7 bases remained unmatched. The CDR3 extends over 14 amino acids. Germline V lookup: CDR1 SGHNT, CDR2 YYREEE (reference sequence). DNA for the CDR3: TGTGCCAGCAGAACGGGACTAGACGGCGGGGAGCTGTTTTTT. It encodes CASRTGLDGGELFF.

The chain couples TRBV9 to TRBJ2-1; D is perhaps TRBD2 (5 bases). V was cut by 0 bases and J by 5 bases, with 9 bases left in between. CDR1 and CDR2 (germline): SGDLS, YYNGEE. The CDR3 spans 14 residues. CDR3 region: CASSVEALDNEQFF. The CDR3 coding sequence is TGTGCCAGCAGCGTAGAGGCACTAGACAATGAGCAGTTCTTC.

V gene TRBV28 combines with J gene TRBJ1-1, with 9 bases identical to TRBD1. Trimming at V came to 4 bases and at J to 7 bases, leaving 4 bases not matched to a gene. The CDR3 has 13 amino acids. In germline, CDR1 is MDHEN, CDR2 SYDVKM. CDR3 sequence reads: CASSSMTGGEAFF. The CDR3 DNA is TGTGCCAGCAGTTCAATGACAGGGGGTGAAGCTTTCTTT.

This chain links TRBV14 with TRBJ1-1; tentative D call: TRBD1 (5 bases). The CDR3 runs to 14 residues. Germline lookup yields CDR1 SGHDN and CDR2 FVKESK. The V and J ends lost 3 bases and 11 bases respectively, with 19 bases between them. CDR3 coding DNA: TGTGCCAGCAGCCAGGGGCCGGGCCGTCATCGGGCTTTCTTT. Protein sequence: CASSQGPGRHRAFF.

The chain uses TRBV9 and TRBJ2-5; 7 positions match TRBD1. The germline V gene encodes CDR1 SGDLS and CDR2 YYNGEE. V shed 3 bases, J shed 2 bases, and the junction held 7 bases outside the gene matches. CDR3 size: 15 residues. In nucleotides, the CDR3 is TGTGCCAGCAGCGCCACGACAGGGTGGCAAGAGACCCAGTACTTC. It is translated as CASSATTGWQETQYF.

This clone appeared once. The V call is TRBV28, the J call TRBJ2-3; D possibly corresponds to TRBD2 (5 bases). The CDR3 has 16 residues. Germline V gene sequence: CDR1 MDHEN, CDR2 SYDVKM. V was cut by 6 bases and J by 2 bases, with 18 bases left in between. CDR3: CASSEDTRTVTDTQYF. The CDR3 DNA follows: TGTGCCAGCAGCGAGGATACTAGAACAGTCACAGATACGCAGTATTTT.

This clone was counted only a few times. As DNA, the CDR3 is TGTGCCAGCAGCTTAGAGGACAGGGCTTTCGACGAGCAGTACTTC. Translating gives CASSLEDRAFDEQYF. The rearrangement joins TRBV7-3 to TRBJ2-7; 8 bases map to TRBD1. Losses at the gene ends were 2 bases for V and 5 bases for J; bases not matched to a gene: 8. This CDR3 has 15 residues. CDR1 and CDR2 (germline): SGHTA, FQGTGA.

A single count supports this clone. Written as DNA, the CDR3 is TGTGCCAGCAGGCTAGATAATGAAAAACTGTTTTTT. Translating it yields CASRLDNEKLFF. The rearrangement links TRBV2 to TRBJ1-4, with unresolved D. Looked up from germline, CDR1 is SNHLY and CDR2 is FYNNEI. The V end lost 6 bases, the J end lost 4 bases, and 6 bases lay between the germline ends. The CDR3 is 12 amino acids.

This clone was found a few times. Here the CDR3 DNA reads TGTGCCAGCAGCTTGGAGGCCGCTAGCGGGAGGGAGACCCAGTACTTC. This encodes CASSLEAASGRETQYF. This rearrangement joins TRBV5-4 to TRBJ2-5; the match to TRBD2 covers 11 bases. V was clipped by 0 bases and J by 5 bases; unmatched bases: 6. Germline V gene data show CDR1 as SGHNT and CDR2 as YYREEE (reference sequence). This CDR3 is built from 16 residues.

The chain links TRBV10-3 to TRBJ2-1, with TRBD1 matching over 8 bases. The CDR3 consists of 17 residues. Germline V gene data show CDR1 as ENHRY and CDR2 as SYGVKD. V shed 3 bases and J 1 base; nucleotides not matched to a gene: 8. The CDR3 DNA is TGTGCCATCAGTGAACGGGCAGGGGGCAATTCCTACAATGAGCAGTTCTTC. This translates into CAISERAGGNSYNEQFF.

The chain couples TRBV5-1 to TRBJ2-7; 9 bases fit TRBD2. The length of the CDR3 is 16 residues. Trimming cost V 4 bases and J 4 bases; bases outside gene matches: 12. Germline V gene data show CDR1 as SGHRS and CDR2 as YFSETQ. The DNA for the CDR3 is TGCGCCAGCAGCCGGAGGTCCCTAGCGGGATCATACGAGCAGTACTTC. Protein: CASSRRSLAGSYEQYF.

The chain carries TRBV4-2 and TRBJ2-2; D unclear. Looked up from germline, CDR1 is LGHNA and CDR2 is YNFKEQ. Trimming took off 4 bases at V and 2 bases at J, with 11 bases between the two ends. This CDR3 spans 15 amino acids. The CDR3 spells CASSRFGPNTGELFF. The CDR3 coding sequence is TGTGCCAGCAGCCGTTTTGGACCAAACACCGGGGAGCTGTTTTTT.

The chain links TRBV2 to TRBJ2-1; D possibly corresponds to TRBD1 (5 bases). The CDR3 contains 13 residues. CDR1 and CDR2 from the germline V gene are SNHLY and FYNNEI. Deletions cut 3 bases from V and 5 bases from J, with 8 bases between. The CDR3 sequence is CASSDGQNNEQFF. In DNA form, the CDR3 reads TGTGCCAGCAGTGATGGACAAAACAATGAGCAGTTCTTC.